In this sample, the clone carrying this T cell receptor beta chain turned up a few times. The authors ran a second PCR of about 7 to 11 cycles using a sample-barcoded 5' primer and a J-beta primer mix. From the 5' RACE reads, TCRdb called clonotypes with MiXCR, one entry per CDR3 protein. The sample holds about 1,600,000 distinct CDR3 sequences, 42% seen once. The data are from a study of blood T cells in healthy people across ages. The V and J ends lost 6 bases and 4 bases respectively, with 15 bases between them. The CDR3 runs to 13 residues. Germline lookup yields CDR1 SQVTM and CDR2 ANQGSEA. The V call is TRBV29-1, the J call TRBJ1-2; D might be TRBD1 (6 bases). Sequencing was carried out using blood. The clonotype was recovered from a young woman in good health. CDR3 loop: CSVAVGGRYGYTF. In nucleotides, the CDR3 is TGCAGCGTCGCCGTGGGGGGGCGCTATGGCTACACCTTC.